The clone carrying this T cell receptor (beta chain) was found a few times. TCRdb redid the calling of the RT-PCR reads with MiXCR, one entry per CDR3 protein. In the table there are around 700,000 distinct CDR3 sequences, approximately 15% of which are singletons. Sequenced input: memory CD4+ T cells from blood. The sequence derives from a female donor in good health, serving as a healthy control.

The CDR3 sequence is CASSQEGEGGTIYF. The CDR3 DNA is TGTGCCAGCAGCCAAGAAGGCGAAGGAGGCACCATATATTTT. The chain combines TRBV3-1 with TRBJ1-3; no firm D call. The CDR3 contains 14 residues. With 0 bases removed from V and 9 bases from J, the gap between germline ends came to 12 bases. In germline, CDR1 is LGHDT, CDR2 YNNKEL (reference sequence).